One sample yielded the 24 T cell receptor beta chains listed below, sequenced in a study of T-cell reconstitution after alpha-beta-depleted transplantation in children. The TCRbeta library incorporated unique molecular identifiers. Via MiXCR, TCRdb re-called the PCR reads, giving one row per CDR3 protein. Among about 400,000 distinct CDR3 sequences, about a fifth were seen once, and the ten largest hold approximately 3.9%. The material sequenced was PBMCs from the stem cell graft donor, taken from the stem cell graft. The receptors were gathered from a human donor who donated a stem cell graft to a child with acute myeloid leukemia.

The table lists this clonotype with a few counts. V is TRBV12-3 or TRBV12-4 and J is TRBJ1-1, with 10 bases matching TRBD1. V was clipped by 7 bases and J by 3 bases; unmatched bases: 8. The CDR3 is made up of 15 amino acids. The CDR3 spells CASTWTGGSDTEAFF. The DNA of the CDR3 is TGTGCCAGCACCTGGACAGGGGGAAGCGACACTGAAGCTTTCTTT.

This clonotype has more than one count but fewer than ten. The chain couples TRBV12-3 or TRBV12-4 to TRBJ2-7; D is undetermined. CDR3 length: 13 residues. The germline V and J ends were trimmed by 6 bases and 3 bases, with 12 bases remaining between them. DNA of the CDR3: TGTGCCAGCAGCTCCCGCCCTAGCTACGAGCAGTACTTC. Protein product: CASSSRPSYEQYF.

This clonotype was counted only a few times. The CDR3 reads CASSPLGRSGYEQYF. CDR3 nucleotide sequence: TGTGCCAGCAGCCCACTGGGCAGGTCGGGGTACGAGCAGTACTTC. The V call is TRBV11-3, the J call TRBJ2-7; a weak D match, TRBD2 (5 bases). Germline lookup yields CDR1 SGHNT and CDR2 YENEEA. Trimming took off 5 bases at V and 4 bases at J, with 18 bases between the two ends. This CDR3 has 15 amino acids.

This sequence joins TRBV11-2 and TRBJ2-4, with TRBD1 identical over 8 bases. V was pared by 5 bases and J by 8 bases, with 8 bases of the junction left unmatched. CDR1 and CDR2 (germline): SGHAT, FQNNGV. The CDR3 loop spans 14 amino acids. This CDR3 is CASSRTPGGYIQYF. The CDR3 DNA sequence: TGTGCCAGCAGCCGAACACCAGGGGGCTACATTCAGTACTTC.

This clonotype was seen many times. The chain links TRBV25-1 to TRBJ2-1, with TRBD1 identical over 8 bases. In germline, CDR1 is MGHDK, CDR2 SYGVNS. With V trimmed by 2 bases and J by 4 bases, 16 bases remained unmatched. This CDR3 has 19 residues. The CDR3 nucleotides are TGTGCCAGCAGTGAAAAAGGGGAGCTGGCAGGGGGCACGTACAATGAGCAGTTCTTC. It encodes CASSEKGELAGGTYNEQFF.

The CDR3 nucleotides are TGTGCCATCAGTGAGTCGACAACTAGCGGGGCGACCCAGTACTTC. As protein: CAISESTTSGATQYF. V is TRBV10-3 and J is TRBJ2-5; TRBD2 matches at 10 bases. Germline V gene data show CDR1 as ENHRY and CDR2 as SYGVKD. Trimming at V came to 0 bases and at J to 7 bases, leaving 5 bases not matched to a gene. The CDR3 totals 15 residues.

The V and J genes are TRBV3-1 and TRBJ2-3; TRBD2 matches 7 bases. Looked up from germline, CDR1 is LGHDT and CDR2 is YNNKEL (reference sequence). The CDR3 has 14 amino acids. The junction had 4 bases not matched to a gene; V was cut back by 3 bases and J by 4 bases. The CDR3 loop is CASSQGGVADTQYF. CDR3 nucleotides: TGTGCCAGCAGCCAGGGGGGGGTCGCAGATACGCAGTATTTT.

The chain carries TRBV27 and TRBJ2-5; D call uncertain. The CDR3 covers 14 residues. Germline-derived CDR1 and CDR2 are MNHEY and SMNVEV (reference sequence). V was trimmed by 1 base and J by 5 bases, leaving 11 bases between them. The CDR3 DNA is TGTGCCAGCAGTTTATATTTGGGGTGGGAGACCCAGTACTTC. It is translated as CASSLYLGWETQYF.

This clonotype was counted ten times or more. The CDR3 nucleotides are TGTGCCACCAGCCCACTCGGAGAGCGGGAGGGAGTAATTGAGCAGTTCTTC. Its protein is CATSPLGEREGVIEQFF. V usage is TRBV15 and J usage is TRBJ2-1; 10 positions agree with TRBD2. The germline V gene encodes CDR1 LNHNV and CDR2 YYDKDF (reference sequence). CDR3 length: 17 amino acids. V was pared by 5 bases and J by 9 bases, with 16 bases of the junction left unmatched.

This clonotype was detected only a few times. The rearrangement joins TRBV29-1 to TRBJ2-1; D ambiguous. This CDR3 spans 12 amino acids. CDR1 SQVTM and CDR2 ANQGSEA come from the germline V gene. Trimming cost V 0 bases and J 12 bases, with 12 bases left between them. The CDR3 nucleotides are TGCAGCGTTGAAGAGGGTCCCTTGGGGCAGTTCTTC. Translation gives CSVEEGPLGQFF.

Ten or more counts support this clonotype. V gene TRBV5-1 combines with J gene TRBJ2-1; D gene uncertain. This CDR3 is 13 amino acids long. In germline, CDR1 is SGHRS, CDR2 YFSETQ. The V end lost 1 base, the J end lost 6 bases, and 8 bases lay between the germline ends. The CDR3 nucleotides are TGCGCCAGCAGCTTGTGGGTAGCCAATGAGCAGTTCTTC. Translated: CASSLWVANEQFF.

The V and J genes are TRBV28 and TRBJ2-3; a weak D match, TRBD2 (6 bases). Between the trimmed V and J ends, which lost 2 bases and 1 base, there was a span of 10 bases. Germline assignment: CDR1 MDHEN and CDR2 SYDVKM. This CDR3 is 15 amino acids long. CDR3 sequence reads: CASSLNGGGTDTQYF. Written as DNA, the CDR3 is TGTGCCAGCAGTTTAAACGGCGGGGGCACAGATACGCAGTATTTT. Supplemented by reference TRBV28 and TRBJ2-3, the full variable domain reads DVKVTQSSRYLVKRTGEKVFLECVQDMDHENMFWYRQDPGLGLRLIYFSYDVKMKEKGDIPEGYSVSREKKERFSLILESASTNQTSMYLCASSLNGGGTDTQYFGPGTRLTVL.

The chain joins TRBV11-1 to TRBJ2-1; TRBD2 matches 9 bases. V dropped 1 base and J dropped 0; count of bases not matched to a gene: 16. CDR1 and CDR2 (germline): SGHAT, FQDESV (reference sequence). The CDR3 runs 21 residues. The CDR3 region is CASSLVSIRLAGLSSYNEQFF. The DNA for the CDR3 is TGTGCCAGCAGCTTAGTGAGTATACGGCTAGCGGGATTGAGCTCCTACAATGAGCAGTTCTTC.

The chain recombines TRBV7-2 with TRBJ2-3; the D gene is possibly TRBD1 (6 bases). Per the germline V gene, CDR1 is SGHTA and CDR2 is FQGNSA. The germline V and J ends were trimmed by 5 bases and 6 bases, with 12 bases remaining between them. The CDR3 is 13 residues long. The CDR3 DNA follows: TGTGCCAGCAGCCCGAATAGGGGGGATACGCAGTATTTT. Protein: CASSPNRGDTQYF.

The gene calls are TRBV19 and TRBJ2-7, with 11 bases lining up with TRBD1. The CDR3 extends over 16 amino acids. The germline V gene encodes CDR1 LNHDA and CDR2 SQIVND (reference sequence). The junction had 9 bases not matched to a gene; V was cut back by 5 bases and J by 3 bases. Written as DNA, the CDR3 is TGTGCCAGTAGTTCTTCGCGCGGGACAGGGGGCTACGAGCAGTACTTC. It codes for CASSSSRGTGGYEQYF.

This clonotype was counted a few times. The chain joins TRBV20-1 to TRBJ1-1; no firm D call. This CDR3 comprises 14 residues. With 0 bases removed from V and 1 base from J, the gap between germline ends came to 9 bases. From germline, CDR1 is DFQATT and CDR2 SNEGSKA (reference sequence). Written as DNA, the CDR3 is TGCAGTGCTAGAGACACCGGGAGGAACACTGAAGCTTTCTTT. Residues: CSARDTGRNTEAFF.

This clonotype showed up many times. The chain has TRBV29-1 and TRBJ2-7; either TRBD1 or TRBD2 may fit D (5 bases each). The V end lost 3 bases, the J end lost 9 bases, and 15 bases lay between the germline ends. The V gene's germline CDR1 is SQVTM and CDR2 ANQGSEA. CDR3 length: 12 residues. The DNA for the CDR3 is TGCAGCGTTGATGTGGGGGTACGGGGGCAGTACTTC. Protein: CSVDVGVRGQYF.

Details on this clonotype: One end of the junction does not line up with germline, which may come from a read error. The gene calls are TRBV6-1 and TRBJ1-1; TRBD1 is a possible D gene (6 bases). This CDR3 has 14 residues. From germline, CDR1 is MNHNS and CDR2 SASEGT. CDR3 nucleotides: TGTGCCAGCAGTGAAGCACGGGGGCGAGGGCCGATTTACTTT. Amino acids: CASSEARGRGPIYF.

In its sample, this clonotype was seen many times. The chain is built from TRBV12-3 or TRBV12-4 and TRBJ2-2; a weak D match, TRBD1 (5 bases). V was shortened by 7 bases and J by 0 bases, with 6 bases between the two germline ends. The CDR3 has 13 residues. The CDR3 region has the DNA TGTGCCAGCAAGGACACGAACACCGGGGAGCTGTTTTTT. Encoded protein: CASKDTNTGELFF.

This clonotype was detected a few times. CDR3 loop: CSALPGRGDNEQFF. The CDR3 DNA reads as TGCAGTGCTCTTCCCGGGAGAGGGGACAATGAGCAGTTCTTC. The rearrangement joins TRBV20-1 to TRBJ2-1; D is perhaps TRBD2 (6 bases). This CDR3 spans 14 amino acids. The germline gives CDR1 DFQATT, CDR2 SNEGSKA (reference sequence). Trimming stripped 5 bases from V and 5 bases from J, with 16 bases between.

This clonotype was recorded at least ten times. The chain recombines TRBV12-3 or TRBV12-4 with TRBJ2-1; 9 nucleotides agree with TRBD2. Trimming took 7 bases from V and 7 from J; bases not matched to a gene: 8. This CDR3 has 14 amino acids. Here the CDR3 reads CASTSAGGINEQFF. As DNA, the CDR3 is TGTGCCAGCACTTCGGCGGGAGGGATTAATGAGCAGTTCTTC.

This clonotype was seen at least ten times. V usage is TRBV29-1 and J usage is TRBJ2-5, with 7 bases identical to TRBD2. Trimming removed 4 bases from V and 5 bases from J; junction bases left unmatched: 13. The V gene's germline CDR1 is SQVTM and CDR2 ANQGSEA. This CDR3 spans 15 amino acids. CDR3 amino acids: CSVGGGLATSETQYF. CDR3 DNA: TGCAGCGTTGGGGGAGGGCTAGCGACTAGCGAGACCCAGTACTTC.

There are a few counts of this clonotype. The chain has TRBV2 and TRBJ2-7; 9 bases map to TRBD2. The CDR3 length is 16 residues. The V and J ends lost 7 bases and 0 bases, in that order; junction bases with no gene match: 10. CDR1 and CDR2 from the germline V gene are SNHLY and FYNNEI. The CDR3 DNA reads as TGTGCCAGCAAAGAATTTAGCGGGGGAACCTCCTACGAGCAGTACTTC. Protein product: CASKEFSGGTSYEQYF.

The V call is TRBV7-3, the J call TRBJ2-7; 9 nucleotides agree with TRBD1. CDR1 is SGHTA and CDR2 is FQGTGA in the germline V gene. V was clipped by 5 bases and J by 4 bases; unmatched bases: 9. The CDR3 contains 15 residues. The CDR3 sequence is CASSPSGQGVYEQYF. For the CDR3, the DNA is TGTGCCAGCAGCCCCTCGGGACAGGGAGTTTACGAGCAGTACTTC.